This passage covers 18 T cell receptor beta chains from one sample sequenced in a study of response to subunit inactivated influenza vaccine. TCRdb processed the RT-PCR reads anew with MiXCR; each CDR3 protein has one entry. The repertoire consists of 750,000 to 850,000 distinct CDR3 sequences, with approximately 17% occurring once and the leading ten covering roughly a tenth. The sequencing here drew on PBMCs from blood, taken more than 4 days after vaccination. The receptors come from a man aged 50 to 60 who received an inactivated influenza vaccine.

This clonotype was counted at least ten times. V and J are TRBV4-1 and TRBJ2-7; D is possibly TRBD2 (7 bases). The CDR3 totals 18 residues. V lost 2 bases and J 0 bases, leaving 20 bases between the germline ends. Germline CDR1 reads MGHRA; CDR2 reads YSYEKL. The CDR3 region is CASSQRLSGGGLSYEQYF. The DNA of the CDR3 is TGCGCCAGCAGCCAACGTCTTTCGGGCGGGGGCCTCTCCTACGAGCAGTACTTC.

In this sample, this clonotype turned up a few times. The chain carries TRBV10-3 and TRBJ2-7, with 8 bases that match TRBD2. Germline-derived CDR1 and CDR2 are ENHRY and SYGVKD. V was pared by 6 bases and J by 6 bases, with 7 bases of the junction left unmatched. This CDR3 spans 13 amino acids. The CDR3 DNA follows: TGTGCCATCAGAGCGGGAGTAGGTTCCGAGCAGTACTTC. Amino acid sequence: CAIRAGVGSEQYF.

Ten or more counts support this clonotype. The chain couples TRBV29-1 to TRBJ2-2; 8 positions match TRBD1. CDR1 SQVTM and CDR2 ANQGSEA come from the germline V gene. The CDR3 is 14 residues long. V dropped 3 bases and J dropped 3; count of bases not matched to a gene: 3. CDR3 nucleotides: TGCAGCGTTGACGCACAGGGGGACACCGGGGAGCTGTTTTTT. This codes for CSVDAQGDTGELFF.

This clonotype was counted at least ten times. The CDR3 coding sequence is TGCAGTGCATCGAATAGTGGTGAGACCCAGTACTTC. Residues: CSASNSGETQYF. The chain joins TRBV20-1 to TRBJ2-5; D unresolved. The CDR3 has 12 amino acids. CDR1 and CDR2 from the germline V gene are DFQATT and SNEGSKA (reference sequence). The germline V and J ends were trimmed by 6 bases and 5 bases, with 13 bases remaining between them.

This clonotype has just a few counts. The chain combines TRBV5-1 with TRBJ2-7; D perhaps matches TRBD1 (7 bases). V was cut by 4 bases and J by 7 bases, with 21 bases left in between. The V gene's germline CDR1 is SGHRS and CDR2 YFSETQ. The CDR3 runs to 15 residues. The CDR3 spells CASSTANRGGSEQYF. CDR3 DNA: TGCGCCAGCAGCACTGCGAACAGGGGAGGTTCGGAGCAGTACTTC.

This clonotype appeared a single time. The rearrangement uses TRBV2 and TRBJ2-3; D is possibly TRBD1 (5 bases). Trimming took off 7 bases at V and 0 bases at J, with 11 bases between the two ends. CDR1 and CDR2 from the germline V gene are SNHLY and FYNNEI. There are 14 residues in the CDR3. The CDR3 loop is CASNLQVSTDTQYF. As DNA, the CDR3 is TGTGCCAGCAATCTACAGGTTAGCACAGATACGCAGTATTTT.

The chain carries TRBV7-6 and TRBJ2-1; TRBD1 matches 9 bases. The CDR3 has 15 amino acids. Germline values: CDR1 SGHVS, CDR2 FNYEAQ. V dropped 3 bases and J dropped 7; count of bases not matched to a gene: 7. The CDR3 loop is CASSFVGTGRNEQFF. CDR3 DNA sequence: TGTGCCAGCAGCTTTGTTGGGACAGGGCGGAATGAGCAGTTCTTC.

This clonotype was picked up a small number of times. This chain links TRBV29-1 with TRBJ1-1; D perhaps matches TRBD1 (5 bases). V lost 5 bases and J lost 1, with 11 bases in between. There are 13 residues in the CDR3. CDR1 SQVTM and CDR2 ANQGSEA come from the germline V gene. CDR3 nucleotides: TGCAGCGTTAATGGACATCAGAACACTGAAGCTTTCTTT. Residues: CSVNGHQNTEAFF.

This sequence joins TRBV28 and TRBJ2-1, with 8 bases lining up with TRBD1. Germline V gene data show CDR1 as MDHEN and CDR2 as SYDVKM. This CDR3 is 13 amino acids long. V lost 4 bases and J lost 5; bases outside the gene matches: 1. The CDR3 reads CASSSGQDNEQFF. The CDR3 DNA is TGTGCCAGCAGTTCGGGACAGGACAATGAGCAGTTCTTC. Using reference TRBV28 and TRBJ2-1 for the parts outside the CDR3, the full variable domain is DVKVTQSSRYLVKRTGEKVFLECVQDMDHENMFWYRQDPGLGLRLIYFSYDVKMKEKGDIPEGYSVSREKKERFSLILESASTNQTSMYLCASSSGQDNEQFFGPGTRLTVL.

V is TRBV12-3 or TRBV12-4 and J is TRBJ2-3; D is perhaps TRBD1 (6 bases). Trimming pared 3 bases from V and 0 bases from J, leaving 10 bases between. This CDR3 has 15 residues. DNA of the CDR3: TGTGCCAGCAGTTTTCTACAGGGAAGCACAGATACGCAGTATTTT. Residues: CASSFLQGSTDTQYF.

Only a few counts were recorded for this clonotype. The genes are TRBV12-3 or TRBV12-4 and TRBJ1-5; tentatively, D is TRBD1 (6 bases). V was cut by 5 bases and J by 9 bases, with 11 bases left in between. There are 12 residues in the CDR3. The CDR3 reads CASSAQGLPQHF. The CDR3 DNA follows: TGTGCCAGCAGTGCACAGGGACTGCCCCAGCATTTT.

The CDR3 reads CASSALADPYEQYF. DNA of the CDR3: TGTGCCAGCAGTGCACTAGCGGACCCCTACGAGCAGTACTTC. The chain employs TRBV2 and TRBJ2-7; 8 nucleotides line up with TRBD2. The germline gives CDR1 SNHLY, CDR2 FYNNEI. The length of the CDR3 is 14 residues. Unmatched junction bases numbered 4, after V lost 4 bases and J lost 2 bases.

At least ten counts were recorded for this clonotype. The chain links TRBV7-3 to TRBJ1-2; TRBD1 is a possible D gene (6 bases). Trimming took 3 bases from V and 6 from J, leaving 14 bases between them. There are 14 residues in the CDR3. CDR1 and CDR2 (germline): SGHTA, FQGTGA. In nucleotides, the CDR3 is TGTGCCAGCAGCTTTGGGGGGGCCACGGATGGCTACACCTTC. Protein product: CASSFGGATDGYTF.

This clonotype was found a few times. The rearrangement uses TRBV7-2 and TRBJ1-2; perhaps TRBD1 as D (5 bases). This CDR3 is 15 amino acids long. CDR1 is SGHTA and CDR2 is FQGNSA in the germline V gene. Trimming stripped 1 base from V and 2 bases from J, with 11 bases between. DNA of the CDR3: TGTGCCAGCAGCTTAGGGCCCCAGGGAAACTATGGCTACACCTTC. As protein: CASSLGPQGNYGYTF.

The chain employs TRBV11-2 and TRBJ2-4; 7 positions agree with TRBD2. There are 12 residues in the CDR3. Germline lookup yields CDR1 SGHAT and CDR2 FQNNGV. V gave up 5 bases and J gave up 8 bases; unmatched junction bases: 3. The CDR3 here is CASSPTSDIQYF. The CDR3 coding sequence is TGTGCCAGCAGCCCTACTAGCGACATTCAGTACTTC.

CDR3 DNA: TGTGCCACCTTGGGCGATTCAGATACGCAGTATTTT. It is translated as CATLGDSDTQYF. V and J are TRBV10-3 and TRBJ2-3; unclear D gene. The germline CDR1 and CDR2 sequences are ENHRY and SYGVKD. Trimming removed 10 bases at V and 4 bases at J, with 12 bases between. This CDR3 has 12 amino acids.

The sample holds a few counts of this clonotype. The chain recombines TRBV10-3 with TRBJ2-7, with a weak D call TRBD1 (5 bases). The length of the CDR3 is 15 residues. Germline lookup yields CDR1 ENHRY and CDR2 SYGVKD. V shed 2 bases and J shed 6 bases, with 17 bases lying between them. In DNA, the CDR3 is TGTGCCATCAGTGAGGGGTCGGCAGGGTCGGTCGAGCAGTACTTC. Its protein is CAISEGSAGSVEQYF.

DNA of the CDR3: TGTGCCAGCAGCATCGGGACTAGCGGGTGGAAGAGCACAGATACGCAGTATTTT. Translation: CASSIGTSGWKSTDTQYF. The rearrangement uses TRBV5-4 and TRBJ2-3; 12 nucleotides align to TRBD2. The CDR3 loop spans 18 amino acids. Looked up from germline, CDR1 is SGHNT and CDR2 is YYREEE (reference sequence). J lost 0 bases, V lost 4 bases, and 9 bases had no gene match.